These 9 T cell receptor beta chains share one sample of origin, sequenced in a study of T cells expressing NK-cell markers. TCRdb re-called the 5' RACE reads and gives one entry per CDR3 protein, without DNA. This sample's table reports 350,000 to 450,000 distinct CDR3 sequences. The sample was blood T cells: a sorted CD56 or NKG2C T cell subset, CD4+ or CD8+ T cells, or bulk PBMC T cells (not recorded which). The receptors were sampled from a man aged 18 to 69 in good health.

The chain joins TRBV20-1 to TRBJ1-4. CDR3 length: 13 amino acids. CDR1 and CDR2 (germline): DFQATT, SNEGSKA (reference sequence). The CDR3 region is CSARDSWNEKLFF.

The chain has TRBV27 and TRBJ2-2; the D call of TRBD2 rests on TCRdb alone, since no DNA is present to check it. CDR1 is MNHEY, CDR2 SMNVEV, per germline (reference sequence). CDR3 length: 14 amino acids. The CDR3 sequence: CASSGTARTGELFF.

This rearrangement joins TRBV6-6 to TRBJ2-3; TCRdb proposes TRBD1, but this gene call is untestable without DNA. Germline-derived CDR1 and CDR2 are MNHNY and SVGAGI (reference sequence). This CDR3 contains 12 residues. CDR3 amino acids: CATGQGGGTQYF.

This rearrangement joins TRBV24-1 to TRBJ2-3; TCRdb's D gene call, TRBD1, goes unchecked for lack of DNA. The CDR3 is 17 residues long. CDR1 and CDR2 from the germline V gene are KGHDR and SFDVKD. This chain's CDR3 is CATSDPGTGDSTDTQYF.

The chain combines TRBV5-6 with TRBJ1-6; TCRdb's D call, TRBD1, is unchecked because there is no DNA. Germline V CDR1 and CDR2: SGHDT, YYEEEE. The CDR3 totals 17 residues. The CDR3 spells CASSLPGQGARVSPLHF.

This chain uses TRBV7-3 with TRBJ2-3. This CDR3 contains 14 residues. The germline gives CDR1 SGHTA, CDR2 FQGTGA. This CDR3 reads CASSTDVAADTQYF.

This rearrangement joins TRBV6-5 to TRBJ2-1. CDR1 and CDR2 (germline): MNHEY, SVGAGI. The CDR3 is 16 residues long. CDR3 sequence reads: CASSYQRQGLYNEQFF.

This rearrangement joins TRBV19 to TRBJ2-5; checking the TCRdb D call of TRBD2 is not possible without DNA. CDR3 length: 15 residues. Germline assignment: CDR1 LNHDA and CDR2 SQIVND (reference sequence). The CDR3 sequence: CASRSLAGGQETQYF.

The chain is built from TRBV7-6 and TRBJ2-7; TCRdb's D call, TRBD1, is unchecked because there is no DNA. CDR3 length: 14 residues. Germline V gene lookup returns CDR1 SGHVS and CDR2 FNYEAQ. This chain's CDR3 is CASSFAGQAYEQYF.